The entry that follows covers one T cell receptor beta chain sequence. Its antigen is unknown. The method was immunoSEQ multiplex PCR; TCRdb's version includes in-frame clones alone and lacks a portion of them. The sample has under 140,000 clones, roughly 87% seen once. The CDR3 is made up of 15 amino acids. CDR1 and CDR2 from the germline V gene are SEHNR and FQNEAQ (reference sequence). The ends lost 1 base at V and 8 bases at J; junction bases unmatched: 9. This entry is derived from a study of T cell responses to AZD1222 COVID-19 vaccine. The study, taken as a whole, reports: Seropositive at baseline were only six AZD1222 recipients. Researchers report vaccine-associated CD4 TCRs spanning spike, with dominance at 160-218 and 743-854. Without day 14 samples, only post-peak T cell repertoires were studied.

The chain is built from TRBV7-9 and TRBJ2-3; the match to TRBD2 covers 7 bases. The material was peripheral blood, obtained on day 0 of AZD1222 vaccination. This TCR derives from an adult in good health. The DNA for the CDR3 is TGTGCCAGCAGCTTAGGGCTAGCGGCAACCCTTACGCAGTATTTT. Its translation: CASSLGLAATLTQYF. The full variable domain, in which reference TRBV7-9 and TRBJ2-3 provide the parts outside the CDR3, is DTGVSQNPRHKITKRGQNVTFRCDPISEHNRLYWYRQTLGQGPEFLTYFQNEAQLEKSRLLSDRFSAERPKGSFSTLEIQRTEQGDSAMYLCASSLGLAATLTQYFGPGTRLTVL.